The clone carrying this T cell receptor beta chain was seen only a few times. TCRdb called the RT-PCR reads again in MiXCR, with one record for every CDR3 protein. Of roughly 670,000 distinct CDR3 sequences detected, approximately 14% appear once; the ten largest clones hold 7.5% to 8%. The entry originates in a study of response to subunit inactivated influenza vaccine. The CDR3 runs 17 residues. Germline V lookup: CDR1 SGHTS, CDR2 YDEGEE. The V and J ends lost 4 bases and 4 bases respectively, with 23 bases between them. Sequenced here: PBMCs from blood, sampled 14 to 15 days before vaccination. This TCR was sampled from a middle-aged man who received an inactivated influenza vaccine. The chain is built from TRBV5-8 and TRBJ1-1; D uncertain. The CDR3 DNA is TGTGCCAGCAGCCGGAATACTAAGGTGTACGGCAGCACTGAAGCTTTCTTT. It is translated as CASSRNTKVYGSTEAFF.